This T cell receptor beta chain was retrieved from a study of Ad26.COV2.S vaccination and SARS-CoV-2 variants. As to treatment: roughly 20 received Ad26.COV2.S at low or high dose, single or two shots; 5 received placebo; per-sample allocation not given. Collection of samples fell on day 63 after the first vaccine or placebo injection. The individual, an adult aged 18-55 years, was a donor in Boston. Libraries were prepared by immunoSEQ multiplex PCR; TCRdb keeps only in-frame clonotypes and omits some of them. The data show some 250,000 clones, around 89% seen once. Worth noting for this clone: The antigen is unknown.

Germline CDR1 and CDR2: SGHRS and YFSETQ. After removal of 3 bases from V and 2 bases from J, the junction contained 1 base not matched to a gene. The CDR3 has 15 residues. Regarding the study as a whole: From the TCR breadth and depth analyses, total T cell responses may have been underestimated.

The sequence was obtained from a person between 18 and 60 years old who received the Ad26.COV2.S COVID-19 vaccine or a placebo. The sample here was peripheral blood, taken in a trial of Ad26.COV2.S vaccine versus placebo. The J gene is TRBJ1-3, the V gene TRBV5-1, with 11 bases identical to TRBD1. CDR3 loop: CASSSGQGAGNTIYF. The CDR3 bases are TGCGCCAGCAGCTCGGGACAGGGGGCTGGAAACACCATATATTTT. Combining the CDR3 with reference TRBV5-1 and TRBJ1-3 gives the whole variable domain KAGVTQTPRYLIKTRGQQVTLSCSPISGHRSVSWYQQTPGQGLQFLFEYFSETQRNKGNFPGRFSGRQFSNSRSEMNVSTLELGDSALYLCASSSGQGAGNTIYFGEGSWLTVV.